This is a list of T cell receptor beta chains from one sample in a study of technical replicates of blood from a few donors. Generated by immunoSEQ multiplex PCR, the TCRdb table keeps only in-frame clones and is missing some. The data contain tens of thousands of clones, 94% of them singletons. Input material: T cells isolated from PBMCs. These receptors were taken from a human donor in good health. CDR3s include the opening cysteine and the closing phenylalanine or tryptophan. D genes are given only for firm matches. Part of the rows lack a size; the others show once, few, many or a class for expanded clones.

j_call	clone_size	d_call	v_call	cdr3_nt	cdr3_aa
TRBJ2-3	.	.	TRBV4-1	TGCGCCAGCAGCCCCCAATCAAGATATATACCAGCAGATACGCAGTATTTT	CASSPQSRYIPADTQYF
TRBJ2-7	.	.	TRBV25-1	TGTGCCAGCAGTGAATGGCCAGGTAAGACCTACGAGCAGTACTTC	CASSEWPGKTYEQYF
TRBJ1-1	.	TRBD1	TRBV2	TGTGCCAGCAGGGGAACCGACAGGGGGCATACCACTGAAGCTTTCTTT	CASRGTDRGHTTEAFF
TRBJ2-1	once	.	TRBV6-4	TGTGCCAGCAGTTTAAAGTCTAGGGGTCTCTATGAGCAGTTCTTC	CASSLKSRGLYEQFF
TRBJ2-7	.	TRBD1	TRBV4-1	TGCGCCAGCAGCCAAAGGGGGCTCCAACAAGCCTACGAGCAGTACTTC	CASSQRGLQQAYEQYF
TRBJ1-2	.	.	TRBV28	TGTGCCAGCTTAGGGGGTGTCTATGGCTACACCTTC	CASLGGVYGYTF
TRBJ2-7	.	TRBD2	TRBV5-1	TGCGCCAGCAGCCCCCCGGGACTAGGCTCCTACGAGCAGTACTTC	CASSPPGLGSYEQYF
TRBJ2-7	.	TRBD1	TRBV4-1	TGCGCCAGCAGCCAAGAGGGGGACAGGGCGTCGGGCGAGCAGTACTTC	CASSQEGDRASGEQYF
TRBJ1-2	.	.	TRBV9	TGTGCCAGCAGCCTCACGGCGGAGGGAACAACAATAAATGGCTACACCTTC	CASSLTAEGTTINGYTF
TRBJ1-1	.	TRBD1	TRBV6-5	TGTGCCAGCAGCCCCGGACAGGGGATAGAAGCTTTCTTT	CASSPGQGIEAFF
TRBJ2-1	once	.	TRBV5-1	TGCGCCAGCAGCTTGGCTGGCGGGTTCAATGAGCAGTTCTTC	CASSLAGGFNEQFF
TRBJ1-1	.	.	TRBV28	TGTGCCGGGAGCAGGGGGAACACTGAAGCTTTCTTT	CAGSRGNTEAFF
TRBJ2-5	.	TRBD2	TRBV14	TGTGCCAGCAGCCAGCTAGCGGGACAAGAGACCCAGTACTTC	CASSQLAGQETQYF
TRBJ1-5	once	.	TRBV5-1	TGCGCCAGCACCTTGGGGCCATATAGCAATCAGCCCCAGCATTTT	CASTLGPYSNQPQHF
TRBJ1-1	.	.	TRBV27	TGTGCCAGCAGTAGACCATTGGAGGCCGGGGCTGAAGCTTTCTTT	CASSRPLEAGAEAFF
TRBJ1-5	.	.	TRBV6-5	TGTGCCAGCAGTTCTACAGAAACCCAGCCCCAGCATTTT	CASSSTETQPQHF
TRBJ2-2	once	.	TRBV4-2	TGTGCCAGCGGAAAACAGGGTGTTACCGGGGAGCTGTTTTTT	CASGKQGVTGELFF
TRBJ2-7	.	TRBD1	TRBV18	TGTGCCAGCTCTCCGCCCTTGGACAGGGTGAACCACGAGCAGTACTTC	CASSPPLDRVNHEQYF
TRBJ1-5	.	.	TRBV1	TGCACCAGCAGCCAAGGACGACAGGCCAGCCGGGGAAGGCAGCCCCAGCATTTT	CTSSQGRQASRGRQPQHF
TRBJ2-7	.	.	TRBV19	TGTGCCAGTAGTACCCCACCACTCACGGAGCAGTACTTC	CASSTPPLTEQYF
TRBJ2-7	.	.	TRBV29-1	TGCAGCGCCGCTACCGAATACGAGCAGTACTTC	CSAATEYEQYF
TRBJ1-1	.	.	TRBV21-1	TGTGCCAGCAGCGCAACTCCGGGACAGGGGTCGGAGAACACTGAAGCTTTCTTT	CASSATPGQGSENTEAFF
TRBJ2-7	.	.	TRBV9	TGTGCCAGCAGCTTAGATGGGGAAGGGGGCTACGAGCAGTACTTC	CASSLDGEGGYEQYF
TRBJ2-3	once	TRBD1	TRBV9	TGTGCCAGCATCAGGGACAGCAACACAGATACGCAGTATTTT	CASIRDSNTDTQYF
TRBJ2-7	.	.	TRBV5-6	TGTGCCAGCAGACAGCGACTAGACTCTCAGGTCTCCTACGAGCAGTACTTC	CASRQRLDSQVSYEQYF
TRBJ1-2	.	TRBD1	TRBV6-1	TGTGCCAGCAGTGTTAGGACAGGGGAACCTAACTATGGCTACACCTTC	CASSVRTGEPNYGYTF
TRBJ1-1	.	TRBD1	TRBV27	TGTGCCAGCAAACAGGGGGGGACTGAAGCTTTCTTT	CASKQGGTEAFF
TRBJ2-1	.	TRBD2	TRBV9	TGTGCCAGCAGCGCCCCCGGGAGGGCAAATGAGCAGTTCTTC	CASSAPGRANEQFF
TRBJ2-7	.	TRBD1	TRBV19	TGTGCCAGTAGTATAGACGACAGGGAACGAGAGTACTTC	CASSIDDREREYF
TRBJ2-7	.	TRBD2	TRBV19	TGTGCCAGTAGTATCGGGACTAGGAGCTCCTACGAGCAGTACTTC	CASSIGTRSSYEQYF
TRBJ2-2	.	TRBD2	TRBV29-1	TGCAGCGTTGCATCTAGCGGGGTCCCCGGGGAGCTGTTTTTT	CSVASSGVPGELFF
TRBJ2-1	once	TRBD2	TRBV2	TGTGCCAGCAGTGAAGGCCTAGCGGGGGGCAATGAGCAGTTCTTC	CASSEGLAGGNEQFF
TRBJ1-5	.	.	TRBV6-1	TGTGCCAGCAGGGAGGGGCAGTATAGCAATCAGCCCCAGCATTTT	CASREGQYSNQPQHF
TRBJ1-3	.	.	TRBV9	TGTGCCAGCAGCGTAGCTGGAGGGGCTGGAAACACCATATATTTT	CASSVAGGAGNTIYF
TRBJ1-6	.	TRBD1	TRBV11-3	TGTGCCAGCAGCCTCAGGGGGCGGAATTCACCCCTCCACTTT	CASSLRGRNSPLHF
TRBJ2-7	.	.	TRBV4-1	TGCGCCAGCAGCCAAGGGGGGAGGTACCCCGGATCCTACGAGCAGTACTTC	CASSQGGRYPGSYEQYF
TRBJ1-2	.	.	TRBV29-1	TGCAGCGTTGAAGAACGGGACAAATATGGCTACACCTTC	CSVEERDKYGYTF
TRBJ1-1	.	.	TRBV10-3	TGTGCCATCAGTGAACGGGGGGCTCAGAACACTGAAGCTTTCTTT	CAISERGAQNTEAFF
TRBJ2-3	.	.	TRBV4-1	TGCGCCAGCAGCGACCAGGCGCCAAGCACAGATACGCAGTATTTT	CASSDQAPSTDTQYF
TRBJ2-7	.	TRBD2	TRBV7-2	TGTGCCAGCAGCTTAGCGAAGGGGCGGGAGTATAAATACGAGCAGTACTTC	CASSLAKGREYKYEQYF
TRBJ2-7	.	.	TRBV19	TGTGCCAGTAGTCCCGGTACTAGCTATATCTACGAGCAGTACTTC	CASSPGTSYIYEQYF
TRBJ2-3	.	TRBD1	TRBV27	TGTGCCAGCAGTTTGTCGGACAGGGGGGGCCCAGATACGCAGTATTTT	CASSLSDRGGPDTQYF
TRBJ1-3	.	TRBD1	TRBV25-1	TGTGCCAGCGGGGACAGCTCTGGAAACACCATATATTTT	CASGDSSGNTIYF
TRBJ2-2	.	.	TRBV9	TGTGCCAGCAGCGCGACTAGTGCGATTCGCGGGGAGCTGTTTTTT	CASSATSAIRGELFF
TRBJ2-7	once	.	TRBV20-1	TGCAGTGCGGTGAGGGAAGGGCAGTACTTC	CSAVREGQYF
TRBJ1-1	.	.	TRBV2	TGTGCCAGCAGTGAAGCTTCCGCAAGGGGCGTAGCTTTCTTT	CASSEASARGVAFF
TRBJ2-3	.	.	TRBV4-1	TGCGCCAGCAGACCAGTAGGGGGTTCCACAGATACGCAGTATTTT	CASRPVGGSTDTQYF
TRBJ2-7	.	.	TRBV7-9	TGTGCCAGCAGCTTACCCTTCTACGAGCAGTACTTC	CASSLPFYEQYF
TRBJ1-1	.	.	TRBV7-8	TGTGCCAGCAGCCCAGGTAGTACTGAAGCTTTCTTT	CASSPGSTEAFF
TRBJ1-1	few	TRBD1	TRBV4-1	TGCGCCAGCAGCTTAAGCCAGGGGGTAAACACTGAAGCTTTCTTT	CASSLSQGVNTEAFF
TRBJ1-5	.	.	TRBV7-6	TGTGCCAGCAGCTTAGCGTCGGATCAGCCCCAGCATTTT	CASSLASDQPQHF
TRBJ2-2	.	.	TRBV5-1	TGCGCCAGCAGCTTGGGGGGCGCAACCGGGGAGCTGTTTTTT	CASSLGGATGELFF
TRBJ2-5	.	.	TRBV5-4	TGTGCCAGCAGCTTGGATACGAGAGAGACCCAGTACTTC	CASSLDTRETQYF
TRBJ2-7	.	.	TRBV6-5	TGTGCCAGCAGTGCGGACGGGGTTCTGGACGAGCAGTACTTC	CASSADGVLDEQYF
TRBJ2-1	.	.	TRBV6-1	TGTGCCAGCAGTAGACAAGGATGGGACAATGAGCAGTTCTTC	CASSRQGWDNEQFF
TRBJ2-7	.	TRBD1	TRBV14	TGTGCCAGCAGCCAAGATTTCGGTCAGGGGGCCTACGAGCAGTACTTC	CASSQDFGQGAYEQYF